These T cell receptor beta chains were read from a single sample in a study of response to subunit inactivated influenza vaccine. TCRdb analysed the RT-PCR reads with MiXCR anew, one entry per CDR3 protein. The sample contains hundreds of thousands of distinct CDR3 sequences, around 22% of which appear only once. Sequencing was performed on PBMCs from blood, taken less than 22 months after vaccination. Receptors were obtained from a man in his fifties or sixties who received an inactivated influenza vaccine. Each CDR3 is given with its conserved first and last residue. The D gene is left open where the match is weak. Some rows have no size entry. The others give once, few or many, or a class for an expanded clone.

- many 17 TRBJ1-6 TRBV6-5 TGTGCCAGCAGTTACGGGTCGAGGGGCTCGGAGAATTCACCCCTCCACTTT CASSYGSRGSENSPLHF
TRBD1 few 17 TRBJ2-7 TRBV10-3 TGTGCCATCAGTGGTGGGGGACAGGGGAAAGACCCCTACGAGCAGTACTTC CAISGGGQGKDPYEQYF
- - 14 TRBJ2-2 TRBV6-5 TGTGCCAGCAGTTACTCGGTACCAACCGGGGAGCTGTTTTTT CASSYSVPTGELFF
- few 13 TRBJ1-1 TRBV7-9 TGTGCCAGCATTCTCATCATGAACACTGAAGCTTTCTTT CASILIMNTEAFF
TRBD1 few 14 TRBJ1-5 TRBV30 TGTGCCTGGAGTAAACAGGGGGGAACTCAGCCCCAGCATTTT CAWSKQGGTQPQHF
TRBD1 - 15 TRBJ1-4 TRBV12-3/TRBV12-4 TGTGCCAGCAGATACGGGACAGCCGGTAATGAAAAACTGTTTTTT CASRYGTAGNEKLFF
TRBD1 few 16 TRBJ1-1 TRBV4-3 TGCGCCAGCAGCCTAGGGACAGGCCTGACGAACACTGAAGCTTTCTTT CASSLGTGLTNTEAFF
- - 16 TRBJ1-1 TRBV4-1 TGCGCCAGCAGCCAGACCTGGCCAGGCGATCTTGTCACAGCTTTCTTT CASSQTWPGDLVTAFF
- many 15 TRBJ1-1 TRBV12-3/TRBV12-4 TGTGCCAGCAGTATACCAGGGAGGGAAGACACTGAAGCTTTCTTT CASSIPGREDTEAFF
- few 15 TRBJ2-3 TRBV2 TGTGCCAGCAGCCGTGGGGGGCCTGTAGCAGATACGCAGTATTTT CASSRGGPVADTQYF
- few 13 TRBJ1-5 TRBV27 TGTGCCAGCCAGACGACCCTGGGCCAGCCCCAGCATTTT CASQTTLGQPQHF
- - 14 TRBJ1-3 TRBV16 TGTGCCAGCAGCCAACACTACTCTGGAAACACCATATATTTT CASSQHYSGNTIYF
- - 13 TRBJ2-3 TRBV9 TGTGCCAGCAGCGCCCTAGCAGCAGATACGCAGTATTTT CASSALAADTQYF
TRBD1 many 15 TRBJ1-2 TRBV5-1 TGCGCCAGCGGCGAGGGGACAGGGACTAACTATGGCTACACCTTC CASGEGTGTNYGYTF
- - 13 TRBJ1-2 TRBV6-1 TGTGCCAGCAGTGCCACAGGTGGCTATGGCTACACCTTC CASSATGGYGYTF
- - 12 TRBJ2-7 TRBV20-1 TGCAGTGCTAGGACCAGCTCCTACGAGCAGTACTTC CSARTSSYEQYF
TRBD2 once 15 TRBJ2-1 TRBV7-9 TGTGCCAGCAGATCCGGGACTAGCTCCTACAATGAGCAGTTCTTC CASRSGTSSYNEQFF
- few 13 TRBJ2-7 TRBV29-1 TGCAGCGTATCAGGAGGGGTCAGGAACGAGCAGTACTTC CSVSGGVRNEQYF
- - 16 TRBJ1-5 TRBV6-2/TRBV6-3 TGTGCCAGCAGTTACTCGAGGCAGGGAGGCAATCAGCCCCAGCATTTT CASSYSRQGGNQPQHF
- many 13 TRBJ1-1 TRBV4-3 TGTGCCAGCAGCCAGGACAGAAACACTGAAGCTTTCTTT CASSQDRNTEAFF
- few 13 TRBJ1-6 TRBV7-9 TGTGCCAGCAGCTTAGGGATGAATTCACCCCTCCACTTT CASSLGMNSPLHF
TRBD1 many 14 TRBJ1-2 TRBV20-1 TGCAGTGCTGCCCTTCCGGGACAGGGCCATGGCTACACCTTC CSAALPGQGHGYTF
- few 14 TRBJ1-2 TRBV28 TGTGCCAGCAGTTTAGTGTACAGCAACTATGGCTACACCTTC CASSLVYSNYGYTF
- few 10 TRBJ1-4 TRBV20-1 TGCAGTGCTAGCCGGGACAAACTGTTTTTT CSASRDKLFF
- few 12 TRBJ2-2 TRBV3-1 TGTGCCAGCAGCCTTTTACCCGGGGAGCTGTTTTTT CASSLLPGELFF
- - 16 TRBJ1-6 TRBV4-2 TGTGCCAGCAGCCAAGCCACGGCCAGGGTCAATTCACCCCTCCACTTT CASSQATARVNSPLHF
- - 16 TRBJ2-1 TRBV4-3 TGCGCCAGCAGCCACGCCTTTAGGGGTTCCTACAATGAGCAGTTCTTC CASSHAFRGSYNEQFF
TRBD2 - 16 TRBJ2-7 TRBV20-1 TGCAGTGCTAGCCCGACTAGCGGGAGGATTCTGTCCGAGCAGTACTTC CSASPTSGRILSEQYF
TRBD1 - 15 TRBJ1-6 TRBV6-1 TGTGCCAGCAGCAGAACAGGGGGCGGTAATTCACCCCTCCACTTT CASSRTGGGNSPLHF
- - 15 TRBJ1-5 TRBV7-2 TGTGCCAGCAGCTTAGCGGGGACAAATTATCAGCCCCAGCATTTT CASSLAGTNYQPQHF
- - 14 TRBJ1-2 TRBV2 TGTGCCAGCAGGGCGGGGACGGCTAACTATGGCTACACCTTC CASRAGTANYGYTF
- - 14 TRBJ2-1 TRBV7-2 TGTGCCAGCAGCTTAGATCCCTCCTACAATGAGCAGTTCTTC CASSLDPSYNEQFF
- few 15 TRBJ1-6 TRBV25-1 TGTGCCAGCAGACAGGGTGGAGGCTATAATTCACCCCTCCACTTT CASRQGGGYNSPLHF
TRBD1 - 13 TRBJ1-2 TRBV5-6 TGTGCCAGCAGCCCGAGACAGGGTTTTGGCTACACCTTC CASSPRQGFGYTF
- few 15 TRBJ1-4 TRBV3-1 TGTGCCAGCAGCCAGGCTATCGGGACCGCCGAAAAACTGTTTTTT CASSQAIGTAEKLFF
- many 14 TRBJ2-3 TRBV7-2 TGTGCCAGCAGCTTAGGGCCGCTCACAGATACGCAGTATTTT CASSLGPLTDTQYF
- - 12 TRBJ2-2 TRBV20-1 TGCAGTGCCACGTCCCCTACCGGGGAGCTGTTTTTT CSATSPTGELFF
- - 14 TRBJ2-5 TRBV7-8 TGTGCCAGCAGACAGGACAGCGTACAAGAGACCCAGTACTTC CASRQDSVQETQYF
- once 17 TRBJ2-3 TRBV9 TGTGCCAGCAGCGTCTTTGGTGGCGGGGGCATCAAAGATACGCAGTATTTT CASSVFGGGGIKDTQYF
TRBD1 many 13 TRBJ1-6 TRBV20-1 TGCAGTGCTTTGGGACAGACCAATTCACCCCTCCACTTT CSALGQTNSPLHF
- - 13 TRBJ1-2 TRBV6-5 TGTGCCAGCAGTTACGCAGGGCCCTATGGCTACACCTTC CASSYAGPYGYTF
TRBD1 - 16 TRBJ1-4 TRBV9 TGTGCCAGCAGCGCCTTTAACCAGGGGGGGTATGAAAAACTGTTTTTT CASSAFNQGGYEKLFF
- few 14 TRBJ1-2 TRBV12-3/TRBV12-4 TGTGCCAGCAGTTTAGCCGGGGGCCCGGGGGGCTACACCTTC CASSLAGGPGGYTF
- few 14 TRBJ1-2 TRBV9 TGTGCCAGCAGCGTACCCGGGGGCTGGTATGGCTACACCTTC CASSVPGGWYGYTF
TRBD1 - 17 TRBJ1-5 TRBV27 TGTGCCAGCAGGCCTAAAGGGACAGGGCACTTCAATCAGCCCCAGCATTTT CASRPKGTGHFNQPQHF
- few 14 TRBJ2-7 TRBV2 TGTGCCAGCAACGATAGGGTCTTCTCCTACGAGCAGTACTTC CASNDRVFSYEQYF
- - 14 TRBJ1-5 TRBV20-1 TGCAGTGCCCAAACTGGGCCGATTAATCAGCCCCAGCATTTT CSAQTGPINQPQHF
- - 14 TRBJ1-6 TRBV12-3/TRBV12-4 TGTGCCAGCAGTCCGGGACGACAAAATTCACCCCTCCACTTT CASSPGRQNSPLHF
- few 17 TRBJ2-5 TRBV29-1 TGCAGCGTTGAAGGTGGGGTTACCAGTGCACAGAAGGAGACCCAGTACTTC CSVEGGVTSAQKETQYF
- - 12 TRBJ1-2 TRBV30 TGTGCCTACCGGAGGGGGAACTATGGCTACACCTTC CAYRRGNYGYTF